Listed here is a single TCR beta chain. Its matching antigen is unknown. The data were taken from a study of shared clonotypes between healthy human individuals. Points from the study as a whole: Memory subsets had estimated richness that was generally smaller than that of naive subsets. Sharing across four donors was seen in 4.5% to 5.5% of naive CD4 clonotypes.

The CDR3 spans 15 residues. With V trimmed by 3 bases and J by 6 bases, 8 bases remained unmatched. Germline CDR1 MDHEN, CDR2 SYDVKM. Deep-level settings were used for running the assay. Profiled with immunoSEQ multiplex PCR; TCRdb holds only in-frame clones, not every one. The sample consists of 650,000 to 700,000 clones, 90% of them appearing once. The sample comprised memory CD8+ T cells from PBMCs. As to subset: CD45RO+ cells pooled with CCR7-negative TemRA cells. The genes are TRBV28 and TRBJ1-2; 9 nucleotides match TRBD1. This receptor was obtained from a man between 18 and 35 years old in good health. Some clones in this sample may be carry-over from other donors' samples. CDR3 sequence reads: CASSFQDRGWDGYTF. CDR3 nucleotides: TGTGCCAGCAGTTTCCAGGACAGGGGATGGGATGGCTACACCTTC.